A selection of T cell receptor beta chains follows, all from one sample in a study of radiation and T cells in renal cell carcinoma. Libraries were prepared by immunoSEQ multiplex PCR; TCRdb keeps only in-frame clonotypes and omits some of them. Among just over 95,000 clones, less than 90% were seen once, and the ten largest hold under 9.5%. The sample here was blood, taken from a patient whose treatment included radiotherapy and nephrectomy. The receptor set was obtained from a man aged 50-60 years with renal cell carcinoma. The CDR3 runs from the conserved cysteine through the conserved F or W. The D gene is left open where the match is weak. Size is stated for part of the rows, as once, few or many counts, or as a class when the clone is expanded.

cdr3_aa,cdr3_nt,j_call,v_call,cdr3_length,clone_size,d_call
CASKIYIDSSYEQYF,TGTGCCAGCAAAATATATATCGACAGTTCCTACGAGCAGTACTTC,TRBJ2-7,TRBV6-5,15,-,-
CASSPLRGDNEKLFF,TGTGCCAGCTCGCCACTCCGGGGGGATAATGAAAAACTGTTTTTT,TRBJ1-4,TRBV18,15,-,-
CAWSLGTPGSGNTIYF,TGTGCCTGGAGTTTAGGGACGCCTGGCTCTGGAAACACCATATATTTT,TRBJ1-3,TRBV30,16,-,-
CASSPPPGRSYEQYF,TGTGCCAGCTCACCCCCGCCGGGACGCAGCTACGAGCAGTACTTC,TRBJ2-7,TRBV18,15,-,-
CASTLAGGYNEQFF,TGTGCCAGTACTCTAGCGGGAGGGTACAATGAGCAGTTCTTC,TRBJ2-1,TRBV19,14,-,TRBD2
CASSKGLADNTGELFF,TGTGCCAGCAGCAAAGGACTAGCGGACAACACCGGGGAGCTGTTTTTT,TRBJ2-2,TRBV4-2,16,-,TRBD2
CASSPYFYNEQFF,TGTGCCAGCAGCCCGTATTTTTACAATGAGCAGTTCTTC,TRBJ2-1,TRBV7-2,13,-,-
CATSSGAGDTDEQFF,TGTGCCACCAGTTCCGGGGCAGGGGATACAGATGAGCAGTTCTTC,TRBJ2-1,TRBV15,15,-,-
CASSLPLGGPYSYEQYF,TGTGCCAGCAGTTTACCTCTTGGGGGTCCGTACTCCTACGAGCAGTACTTC,TRBJ2-7,TRBV27,17,once,-
CAWSVSSTETQYF,TGTGCCTGGAGTGTGTCGAGCACGGAGACCCAGTACTTC,TRBJ2-5,TRBV30,13,-,-
CASSLSRQGRNYGYTF,TGTGCCAGCAGTTTATCGAGGCAGGGACGAAACTATGGCTACACCTTC,TRBJ1-2,TRBV27,16,-,-
CASSGGQVGGNQPQHF,TGTGCCAGCAGTGGTGGACAGGTAGGAGGCAATCAGCCCCAGCATTTT,TRBJ1-5,TRBV6-1,16,-,TRBD1
CASSVTGVSANEKLFF,TGTGCCAGCAGCGTGACAGGGGTCTCTGCTAATGAAAAACTGTTTTTT,TRBJ1-4,TRBV7-8,16,once,TRBD1
CASSEALGGPFNTEAFF,TGTGCCAGCAGTGAAGCGCTGGGGGGGCCCTTCAACACTGAAGCTTTCTTT,TRBJ1-1,TRBV6-1,17,-,-
CASSPLPGYYGYTF,TGTGCCAGCAGCCCGCTCCCCGGTTACTATGGCTACACCTTC,TRBJ1-2,TRBV27,14,-,-
CASKDRGTYEQYF,TGTGCCAGCAAAGACAGGGGAACCTACGAGCAGTACTTC,TRBJ2-7,TRBV6-5,13,-,TRBD1
CATSSWGPQETQYF,TGTGCCACAAGCAGTTGGGGCCCCCAAGAGACCCAGTACTTC,TRBJ2-5,TRBV2,14,once,-
CASSLGGMSYNEQFF,TGCGCCAGCAGCTTGGGCGGGATGTCCTACAATGAGCAGTTCTTC,TRBJ2-1,TRBV5-1,15,-,-
CASSPGRALDEQFF,TGCGCCAGCAGCCCGGGGAGGGCCCTGGATGAGCAGTTCTTC,TRBJ2-1,TRBV5-1,14,-,TRBD2
CASSPTTDRDGYGYTF,TGTGCCAGCTCACCTACCACGGACAGGGACGGCTATGGCTACACCTTC,TRBJ1-2,TRBV18,16,few,TRBD1
CASTRDAAFYEQYF,TGTGCCAGCACCCGGGACGCCGCTTTCTACGAGCAGTACTTC,TRBJ2-7,TRBV6-6,14,once,-
CASSMGTGNEKLFF,TGTGCCAGCAGCATGGGGACAGGGAATGAAAAACTGTTTTTT,TRBJ1-4,TRBV7-2,14,-,TRBD1
CASSLSAGAKNIQYF,TGCGCCAGCAGCTTGTCTGCAGGGGCCAAAAACATTCAGTACTTC,TRBJ2-4,TRBV5-1,15,-,-
CASSGTSGRYGQETQYF,TGTGCCAGCAGTGGGACTAGCGGGAGATATGGCCAAGAGACCCAGTACTTC,TRBJ2-5,TRBV2,17,-,TRBD2
CASTITGEAFF,TGTGCCAGCACCATAACAGGTGAAGCTTTCTTT,TRBJ1-1,TRBV28,11,-,-
CASSLGRTRGVGELFF,TGTGCCAGCAGCTTAGGGAGGACTCGGGGAGTCGGGGAGCTGTTTTTT,TRBJ2-2,TRBV11-1,16,-,-
CASSLLGVLNTEAFF,TGTGCCAGCAGCTTATTGGGTGTATTGAACACTGAAGCTTTCTTT,TRBJ1-1,TRBV11-1,15,-,-
CASSLYGAGAYEQYF,TGCGCCAGCAGCTTGTATGGCGCGGGGGCCTACGAGCAGTACTTC,TRBJ2-7,TRBV5-1,15,-,TRBD2
CASSYSTGLEPQHF,TGTGCCAGCAGTTACTCGACAGGGCTCGAGCCCCAGCATTTT,TRBJ1-5,TRBV6-6,14,-,TRBD1
CASTRGRGNQPQHF,TGTGCCAGCACCCGGGGCCGAGGCAATCAGCCCCAGCATTTT,TRBJ1-5,TRBV7-9,14,-,-
CASSETGGIRDTQYF,TGTGCCAGCAGCGAAACGGGGGGGATACGAGATACGCAGTATTTT,TRBJ2-3,TRBV9,15,few,TRBD2
CAITTGPSEGGYTF,TGTGCCATCACCACAGGTCCATCTGAGGGCGGCTACACCTTC,TRBJ1-2,TRBV10-3,14,-,-
CASSFQNYEQYF,TGTGCCAGCAGTTTCCAGAACTACGAGCAGTACTTC,TRBJ2-7,TRBV28,12,-,-
CASSYLGLGGELFF,TGTGCCAGCAGTTATCTGGGACTAGGGGGGGAGCTGTTTTTT,TRBJ2-2,TRBV6-6,14,-,TRBD2
CASSSTPQGRRETQYF,TGTGCCAGCAGCTCAACCCCACAGGGCCGGCGGGAGACCCAGTACTTC,TRBJ2-5,TRBV11-1,16,few,-
CASNKGQGRNQPQHF,TGTGCCAGCAATAAGGGACAGGGGAGGAATCAGCCCCAGCATTTT,TRBJ1-5,TRBV2,15,-,TRBD1
CASSLPGSNTEAFF,TGTGCCAGTTCATTACCCGGATCGAACACTGAAGCTTTCTTT,TRBJ1-1,TRBV19,14,-,-
CASSPRRGSLSNQPQHF,TGTGCCAGCAGTCCAAGAAGGGGTTCTCTTAGCAATCAGCCCCAGCATTTT,TRBJ1-5,TRBV28,17,-,-
CASSFPREKLFF,TGTGCCAGCAGCTTCCCGAGGGAAAAACTGTTTTTT,TRBJ1-4,TRBV7-9,12,-,-
CASSFSPSRYEQYF,TGTGCCAGCAGCTTTTCACCCAGTAGGTACGAGCAGTACTTC,TRBJ2-7,TRBV11-2,14,-,-
CSVDEQAGMGGYTF,TGCAGCGTTGACGAACAAGCGGGGATGGGTGGCTACACCTTC,TRBJ1-2,TRBV29-1,14,-,-
CAIGDYGYTF,TGTGCCATCGGCGACTATGGCTACACCTTC,TRBJ1-2,TRBV27,10,once,-
CASSDRRLNGYTF,TGTGCCAGCAGTGACAGGAGGTTGAATGGCTACACCTTC,TRBJ1-2,TRBV2,13,-,-
CAISSGGYEQYF,TGTGCCATCAGTAGCGGGGGCTACGAGCAGTACTTC,TRBJ2-7,TRBV10-3,12,-,TRBD2
CASSAPGSNTEAFF,TGTGCCAGCAGTGCCCCAGGGTCGAACACTGAAGCTTTCTTT,TRBJ1-1,TRBV6-6,14,-,-
CAITHRGGSYEQYF,TGTGCCATCACCCATCGTGGCGGCTCCTACGAGCAGTACTTC,TRBJ2-7,TRBV10-3,14,-,-
CASSYSARGDYGYTF,TGTGCCAGCAGTTACTCGGCCAGGGGGGACTATGGCTACACCTTC,TRBJ1-2,TRBV6-6,15,-,TRBD1
CASSQTPEREEDTQYF,TGCGCCAGCAGCCAGACCCCTGAGAGAGAGGAAGATACGCAGTATTTT,TRBJ2-3,TRBV4-1,16,-,-
CASSLNTGTVQETQYF,TGTGCCAGCAGCTTAAATACTGGGACAGTCCAAGAGACCCAGTACTTC,TRBJ2-5,TRBV7-6,16,-,TRBD1
CASSIRGDTEAFF,TGTGCCAGTAGTATAAGAGGGGACACTGAAGCTTTCTTT,TRBJ1-1,TRBV19,13,-,-
CASSSGQGYTGELFF,TGTGCCAGCAGCTCGGGACAAGGATACACCGGGGAGCTGTTTTTT,TRBJ2-2,TRBV7-2,15,-,-
CASSLPGKDQPQHF,TGTGCCAGCAGCCTGCCAGGGAAGGATCAGCCCCAGCATTTT,TRBJ1-5,TRBV5-4,14,once,-
CASSSGLIPYEQYF,TGTGCCAGCAGCTCGGGACTAATTCCCTACGAGCAGTACTTC,TRBJ2-7,TRBV5-5,14,once,TRBD2
CASSQVGTSVDTQYF,TGCGCCAGCAGCCAAGTGGGGACTAGCGTGGATACGCAGTATTTT,TRBJ2-3,TRBV4-1,15,-,TRBD2
CASSSAGQDYEQYF,TGTGCCAGCAGCTCGGCGGGACAGGACTACGAGCAGTACTTC,TRBJ2-7,TRBV6-6,14,-,TRBD1
CASSLGLAGGSDTQYF,TGTGCCAGCAGCTTGGGACTAGCGGGAGGCAGCGATACGCAGTATTTT,TRBJ2-3,TRBV5-8,16,-,TRBD2
CASSQDHGQPQHF,TGCGCCAGCAGCCAAGATCATGGTCAGCCCCAGCATTTT,TRBJ1-5,TRBV4-1,13,-,-